The next 21 T cell receptor beta chains were all read from a single sample in a study of Tregs in tolerant kidney transplant recipients. Assay: immunoSEQ multiplex PCR; the TCRdb copy retains only in-frame clones and omits some. The sample yields about 240,000 clones, 80% to 85% seen once. The sample was CD4+ T cells from blood. Receptors were obtained from a human donor in good health.

The V gene is TRBV29-1, the J gene TRBJ1-1; 8 nucleotides line up with TRBD1. There are 12 residues in the CDR3. From germline, CDR1 is SQVTM and CDR2 ANQGSEA. V was pared by 7 bases and J by 6 bases, with 7 bases of the junction left unmatched. The CDR3 DNA reads as TGCAGCGCTAACAGGGGGGACGCTGAAGCTTTCTTT. It encodes CSANRGDAEAFF.

As DNA, the CDR3 is TGTGCCAGCAGCTTGGACAGGGCGAACACTGAAGCTTTCTTT. It encodes CASSLDRANTEAFF. The gene calls are TRBV5-5 and TRBJ1-1; a possible D gene is TRBD1 (6 bases). Between the trimmed V and J ends, which lost 0 bases and 1 base, there was a span of 7 bases. The CDR3 is 14 amino acids. CDR1 is SGHKS and CDR2 is YYEKEE in the germline V gene (reference sequence).

The genes are TRBV6-6 and TRBJ2-7, with D perhaps TRBD2 (5 bases). The CDR3 length is 12 residues. Germline V gene data show CDR1 as MNHNY and CDR2 as SVGAGI (reference sequence). V shed 5 bases and J shed 7 bases, with 12 bases lying between them. CDR3 loop: CASSTGINEQYF. CDR3 bases: TGTGCCAGCAGTACCGGGATCAATGAGCAGTACTTC.

In this sample, this clone turned up once. The chain is built from TRBV19 and TRBJ2-3; weak D call: TRBD2 (5 bases). CDR1 is LNHDA, CDR2 SQIVND, per germline (reference sequence). The V end was cut by 3 bases, the J end by 2 bases, with 9 bases between. The CDR3 loop spans 14 amino acids. The CDR3 loop is CASSIPGITDTQYF. CDR3 in DNA: TGTGCCAGTAGTATCCCGGGGATCACAGATACGCAGTATTTT.

The rearrangement joins TRBV5-1 to TRBJ2-7, with D possibly matching TRBD2 (8 bases). CDR3 length: 15 amino acids. CDR1 SGHRS and CDR2 YFSETQ come from the germline V gene. V lost 4 bases and J lost 0, with 14 bases in between. CDR3: CASSAGGQSSYEQYF. The CDR3 region has the DNA TGCGCCAGCAGCGCGGGGGGACAGTCCTCCTACGAGCAGTACTTC.

The chain couples TRBV6-6 to TRBJ2-1; D call uncertain. Per the germline V gene, CDR1 is MNHNY and CDR2 is SVGAGI (reference sequence). Deletions cut 7 bases from V and 6 bases from J, with 10 bases between. The CDR3 has 12 amino acids. In DNA, the CDR3 is TGTGCCAGCACCAAGGTCGTCAATGAGCAGTTCTTC. Encoded protein: CASTKVVNEQFF.

V gene TRBV9 combines with J gene TRBJ2-1, with TRBD2 identical over 8 bases. The CDR3 sequence is 16 residues long. The V segment lost 4 bases and the J segment 0 bases; nucleotides outside the gene matches: 6. The V gene's germline CDR1 is SGDLS and CDR2 YYNGEE. CDR3: CASSTAGVGSYNEQFF. In DNA form, the CDR3 reads TGTGCCAGCAGCACAGCGGGAGTTGGCTCCTACAATGAGCAGTTCTTC.

This clone showed up just a few times. The rearrangement uses TRBV4-2 and TRBJ2-1; 13 nucleotides agree with TRBD2. V was clipped by 6 bases and J by 3 bases; unmatched bases: 14. Germline values: CDR1 LGHNA, CDR2 YNFKEQ. This CDR3 region has 19 residues. CDR3 loop: CASRPTGTSGVRFYNEQFF. The CDR3 DNA reads as TGTGCCAGCAGACCGACCGGGACTAGCGGGGTCCGTTTCTACAATGAGCAGTTCTTC.

The table lists this clone with a count of one. The chain combines TRBV5-1 with TRBJ2-1; D may correspond to TRBD1 or TRBD2 (6 bases each). The germline V gene encodes CDR1 SGHRS and CDR2 YFSETQ. The length of the CDR3 is 15 residues. V lost 4 bases and J lost 6, with 17 bases in between. The CDR3 loop reads CASSGGGTTSNEQFF. The CDR3 DNA is TGCGCCAGCAGCGGAGGGGGGACCACTAGCAATGAGCAGTTCTTC.

The chain couples TRBV27 to TRBJ1-4, with no clear D. V lost 3 bases and J 0 bases, leaving 11 bases between the germline ends. CDR1 is MNHEY, CDR2 SMNVEV, per germline (reference sequence). The CDR3 is 16 residues long. CDR3 nucleotides: TGTGCCAGCAGTTTTGATAGGACCTCAACTAATGAAAAACTGTTTTTT. Its protein is CASSFDRTSTNEKLFF.

The chain couples TRBV5-1 to TRBJ1-1; D call uncertain. There are 14 residues in the CDR3. Germline V gene lookup returns CDR1 SGHRS and CDR2 YFSETQ. V was pared by 0 bases and J by 3 bases, with 9 bases between. CDR3 sequence (DNA): TGCGCCAGCAGCTTGGCCCTGGGATACACTGAAGCTTTCTTT. Its translation: CASSLALGYTEAFF.

About this clone itself: Other DNA sequences from this sample encode an identical CDR3 as well. The rearrangement uses TRBV5-4 and TRBJ2-7, with D possibly TRBD2 on 5 matching bases. V shed 1 base and J shed 0 bases, with 11 bases lying between them. The CDR3 extends over 15 amino acids. From germline, CDR1 is SGHNT and CDR2 YYREEE (reference sequence). The CDR3 nucleotides read TGTGCCAGCAGCTTGCCGGGGATAGGCTCCTACGAGCAGTACTTC. As protein: CASSLPGIGSYEQYF. The whole variable domain, remainder taken from reference TRBV5-4 and TRBJ2-7, is ETGVTQSPTHLIKTRGQQVTLRCSSQSGHNTVSWYQQALGQGPQFIFQYYREEENGRGNFPPRFSGLQFPNYSSELNVNALELDDSALYLCASSLPGIGSYEQYFGPGTRLTVT.

The genes are TRBV6-1 and TRBJ1-2; D is unclear. Trimming removed 5 bases from V and 4 bases from J, with 11 bases in between. The CDR3 is 13 amino acids. From germline, CDR1 is MNHNS and CDR2 SASEGT. The CDR3 region is CASSTPNIYGYTF. The CDR3 region has the DNA TGTGCCAGCAGTACACCTAATATCTATGGCTACACCTTC.

The chain joins TRBV18 to TRBJ2-6, with D unclear. Germline assignment: CDR1 KGHSH and CDR2 LQKENI. This CDR3 contains 15 residues. Trimming shortened V by 3 bases and J by 0 bases, and 6 bases separated the two germline ends. The CDR3 reads CASSPVPSGANVLTF. CDR3 bases: TGTGCCAGCTCACCGGTCCCCTCTGGGGCCAACGTCCTGACTTTC.

The chain uses TRBV5-5 and TRBJ1-2; a weak D match, TRBD1 (6 bases). Germline lookup yields CDR1 SGHKS and CDR2 YYEKEE (reference sequence). The CDR3 runs 17 residues. V lost 5 bases and J 2 bases, leaving 22 bases between the germline ends. The DNA for the CDR3 is TGTGCCAGCAGTCGCCGGGACCCCTCCCAGGGGAACTATGGCTACACCTTC. It is translated as CASSRRDPSQGNYGYTF.

The chain combines TRBV6-5 with TRBJ1-3; 7 bases fit TRBD1. The CDR3 is 15 amino acids. Per the germline V gene, CDR1 is MNHEY and CDR2 is SVGAGI. V gave up 6 bases and J gave up 0 bases; unmatched junction bases: 5. The CDR3 sequence: CASRSGGTSGNTIYF. CDR3 nucleotides: TGTGCCAGCAGGTCAGGGGGGACCTCTGGAAACACCATATATTTT.

This clone occurred once. The chain carries TRBV5-1 and TRBJ2-3, with 10 bases that match TRBD1. The CDR3 is 15 residues long. The germline gives CDR1 SGHRS, CDR2 YFSETQ. V was pared by 4 bases and J by 2 bases, with 4 bases of the junction left unmatched. As DNA, the CDR3 is TGCGCCAGCAGCCGGGGGACAGGGGACACAGATACGCAGTATTTT. As protein: CASSRGTGDTDTQYF. The full variable domain, rest sourced from reference TRBV5-1 and TRBJ2-3, is KAGVTQTPRYLIKTRGQQVTLSCSPISGHRSVSWYQQTPGQGLQFLFEYFSETQRNKGNFPGRFSGRQFSNSRSEMNVSTLELGDSALYLCASSRGTGDTDTQYFGPGTRLTVL.

The gene calls are TRBV7-6 and TRBJ2-7; TRBD2 matches at 9 bases. J gave up 4 bases and V 5 bases, and 12 bases lay outside the gene matches. Per germline, CDR1 SGHVS and CDR2 FNYEAQ. This CDR3 spans 16 amino acids. The CDR3 protein is CASSVVAGVGGYEQYF. The CDR3 DNA reads as TGTGCCAGCAGCGTCGTAGCGGGAGTGGGAGGGTACGAGCAGTACTTC.

This clone was detected only once. The rearrangement joins TRBV29-1 to TRBJ1-2; D is perhaps TRBD1 (5 bases). The CDR3 length is 15 residues. Trimming left V 4 bases short and J 8 bases short, with 23 bases between. Per germline, CDR1 SQVTM and CDR2 ANQGSEA. The CDR3: CSVGAISGAWMGYTF. DNA of the CDR3: TGCAGCGTTGGGGCGATATCCGGGGCCTGGATGGGCTACACCTTC.

V usage is TRBV5-1 and J usage is TRBJ1-1, with unresolved D. The CDR3 length is 14 residues. CDR1 and CDR2 (germline): SGHRS, YFSETQ. Deletions cut 0 bases from V and 1 base from J, with 7 bases between. CDR3 sequence reads: CASSLANRNTEAFF. CDR3 DNA sequence: TGCGCCAGCAGCTTGGCCAACAGGAACACTGAAGCTTTCTTT.

The chain employs TRBV11-2 and TRBJ1-2, with 10 bases aligning to TRBD1. V was clipped by 5 bases and J by 2 bases; unmatched bases: 2. CDR1 is SGHAT and CDR2 is FQNNGV in the germline V gene. The CDR3 spans 14 residues. CDR3 sequence reads: CASSTGQGNYGYTF. The CDR3 DNA follows: TGTGCCAGCAGCACGGGACAGGGGAACTATGGCTACACCTTC.